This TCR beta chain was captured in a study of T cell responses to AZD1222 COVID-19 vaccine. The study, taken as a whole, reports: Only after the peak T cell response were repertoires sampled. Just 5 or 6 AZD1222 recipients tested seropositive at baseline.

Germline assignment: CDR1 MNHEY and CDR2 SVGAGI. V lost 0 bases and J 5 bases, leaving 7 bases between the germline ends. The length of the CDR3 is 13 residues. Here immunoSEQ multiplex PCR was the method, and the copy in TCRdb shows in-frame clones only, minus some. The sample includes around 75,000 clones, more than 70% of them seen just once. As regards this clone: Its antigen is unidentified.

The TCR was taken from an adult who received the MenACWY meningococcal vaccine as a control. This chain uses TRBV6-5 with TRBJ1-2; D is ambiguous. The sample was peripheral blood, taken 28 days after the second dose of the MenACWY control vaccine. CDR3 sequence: CASSYSQVYGYTF. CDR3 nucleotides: TGTGCCAGCAGTTACTCCCAGGTTTATGGCTACACCTTC.